This T cell receptor beta chain derives from a study of cytotoxic CD8 clonotypes in ibrutinib-treated CLL. Method: immunoSEQ multiplex PCR; TCRdb's copy keeps in-frame clones and lacks some. The table records more than 300,000 clones, 80% of them present only once. Trimming cost V 4 bases and J 2 bases; bases outside gene matches: 5. The CDR3 is 14 residues long. Germline CDR1 reads SGHTA; CDR2 reads FQGNSA. This chain uses TRBV7-2 with TRBJ2-7; TRBD1 matches at 7 bases. Here the sequenced sample was PBMCs, taken before ibrutinib treatment. The source of this sequence is a human donor with chronic lymphocytic leukemia. DNA of the CDR3: TGTGCCAGCAGCTCGGGGACAGAGCCCTACGAGCAGTACTTC. This encodes CASSSGTEPYEQYF.